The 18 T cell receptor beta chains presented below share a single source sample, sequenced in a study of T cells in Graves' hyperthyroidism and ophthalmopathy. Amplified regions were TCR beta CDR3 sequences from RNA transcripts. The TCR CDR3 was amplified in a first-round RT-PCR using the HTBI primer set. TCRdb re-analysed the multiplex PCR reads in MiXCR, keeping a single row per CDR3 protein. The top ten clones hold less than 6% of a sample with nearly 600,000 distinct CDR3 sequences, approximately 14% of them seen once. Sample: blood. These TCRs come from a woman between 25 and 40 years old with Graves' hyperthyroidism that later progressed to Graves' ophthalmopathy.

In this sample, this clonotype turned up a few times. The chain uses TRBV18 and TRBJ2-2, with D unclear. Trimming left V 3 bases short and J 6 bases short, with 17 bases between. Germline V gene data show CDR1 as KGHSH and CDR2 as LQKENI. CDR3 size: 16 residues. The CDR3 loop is CASSPPPEWVPGELFF. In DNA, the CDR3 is TGTGCCAGCTCACCCCCACCGGAGTGGGTCCCCGGGGAGCTGTTTTTT.

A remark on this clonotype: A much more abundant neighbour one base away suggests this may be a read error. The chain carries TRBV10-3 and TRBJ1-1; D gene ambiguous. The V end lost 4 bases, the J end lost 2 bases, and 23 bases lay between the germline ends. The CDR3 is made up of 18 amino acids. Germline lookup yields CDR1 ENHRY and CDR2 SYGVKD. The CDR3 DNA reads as TGTGCCATCAGTGGGGCCCCCGGGTCCCCCGGCGGCAACACTGAAGCTTTCTTT. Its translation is CAISGAPGSPGGNTEAFF.

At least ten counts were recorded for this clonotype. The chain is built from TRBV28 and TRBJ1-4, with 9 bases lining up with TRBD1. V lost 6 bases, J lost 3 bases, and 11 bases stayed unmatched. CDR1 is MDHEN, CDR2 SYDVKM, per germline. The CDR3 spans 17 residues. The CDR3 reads CASRTGGREPANEKLFF. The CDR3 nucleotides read TGTGCCAGCAGAACAGGGGGCAGGGAGCCGGCTAATGAAAAACTGTTTTTT.

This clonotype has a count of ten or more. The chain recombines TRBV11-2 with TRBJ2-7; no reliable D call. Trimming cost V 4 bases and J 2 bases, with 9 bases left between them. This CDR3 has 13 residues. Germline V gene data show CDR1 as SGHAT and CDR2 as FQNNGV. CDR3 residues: CASSWVDTYEQYF. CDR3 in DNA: TGTGCCAGCAGCTGGGTGGATACCTACGAGCAGTACTTC.

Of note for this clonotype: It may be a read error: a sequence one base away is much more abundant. The CDR3 spells CANSYPPQGVGELFF. CDR3 nucleotide sequence: TGTGCCAACAGCTACCCACCCCAGGGGGTCGGGGAGCTGTTTTTT. The chain carries TRBV5-6 and TRBJ2-2; 7 nucleotides match TRBD1. The germline V gene encodes CDR1 SGHDT and CDR2 YYEEEE. The CDR3 runs 15 residues.

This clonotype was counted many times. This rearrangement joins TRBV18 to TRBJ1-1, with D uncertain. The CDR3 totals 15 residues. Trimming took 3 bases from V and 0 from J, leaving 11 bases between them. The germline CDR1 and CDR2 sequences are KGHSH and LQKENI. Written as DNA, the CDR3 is TGTGCCAGCTCACCGAAGTTCGATCTGAACACTGAAGCTTTCTTT. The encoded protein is CASSPKFDLNTEAFF.

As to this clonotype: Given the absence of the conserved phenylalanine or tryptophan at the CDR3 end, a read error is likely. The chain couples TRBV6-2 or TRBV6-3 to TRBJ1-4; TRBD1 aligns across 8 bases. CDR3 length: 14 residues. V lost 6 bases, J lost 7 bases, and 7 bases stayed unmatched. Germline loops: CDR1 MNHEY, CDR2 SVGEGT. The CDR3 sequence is CASSDRGGTEKLFS. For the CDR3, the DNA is TGTGCCAGCAGCGACAGGGGAGGGACTGAAAAACTGTTTTCT.

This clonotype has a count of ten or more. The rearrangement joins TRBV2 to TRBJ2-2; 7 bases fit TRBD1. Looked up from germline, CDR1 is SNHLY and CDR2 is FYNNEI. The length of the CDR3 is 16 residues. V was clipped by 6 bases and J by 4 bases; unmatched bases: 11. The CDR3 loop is CASRVLRDSRTGELFF. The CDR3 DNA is TGTGCCAGCAGGGTGCTTCGGGACAGTCGCACCGGGGAGCTGTTTTTT. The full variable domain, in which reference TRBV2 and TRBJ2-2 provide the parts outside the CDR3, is EPEVTQTPSHQVTQMGQEVILRCVPISNHLYFYWYRQILGQKVEFLVSFYNNEISEKSEIFDDQFSVERPDGSNFTLKIRSTKLEDSAMYFCASRVLRDSRTGELFFGEGSRLTVL.

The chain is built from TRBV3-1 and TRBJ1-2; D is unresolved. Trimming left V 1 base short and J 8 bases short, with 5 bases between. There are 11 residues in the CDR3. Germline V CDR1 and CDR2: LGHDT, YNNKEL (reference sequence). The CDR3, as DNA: TGTGCCAGCAGCCAAGCATGGGGCTACACCTTC. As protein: CASSQAWGYTF.

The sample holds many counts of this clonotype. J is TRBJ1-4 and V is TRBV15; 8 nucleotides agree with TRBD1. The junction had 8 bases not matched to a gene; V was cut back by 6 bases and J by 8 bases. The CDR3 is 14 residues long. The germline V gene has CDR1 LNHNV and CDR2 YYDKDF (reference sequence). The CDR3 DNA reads TGTGCCACCAGGGAGAGGACAGGGAACGAAAAACTGTTTTTT. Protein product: CATRERTGNEKLFF.

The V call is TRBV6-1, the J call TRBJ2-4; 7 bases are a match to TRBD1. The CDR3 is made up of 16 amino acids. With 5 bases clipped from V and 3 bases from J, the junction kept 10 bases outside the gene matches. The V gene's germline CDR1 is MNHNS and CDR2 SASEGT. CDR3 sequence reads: CASSPQTGMVKNIQYF. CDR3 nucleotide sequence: TGTGCCAGCAGTCCGCAGACAGGGATGGTCAAAAACATTCAGTACTTC.

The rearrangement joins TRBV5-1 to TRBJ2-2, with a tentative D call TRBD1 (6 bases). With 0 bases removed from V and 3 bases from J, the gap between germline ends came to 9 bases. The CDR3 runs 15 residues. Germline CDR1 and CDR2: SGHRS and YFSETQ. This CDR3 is CASSLVSGDTGELFF. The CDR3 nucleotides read TGCGCCAGCAGCTTGGTTTCAGGGGACACCGGGGAGCTGTTTTTT.

CDR3 DNA sequence: TGTGCCAGCACCTTAAACCTAGCGGGCCCCCACTACGAGCAGTACTTC. It encodes CASTLNLAGPHYEQYF. The chain uses TRBV28 and TRBJ2-7; 8 nucleotides match TRBD2. CDR3 size: 16 residues. V lost 7 bases, J lost 3 bases, and 14 bases stayed unmatched. The germline gives CDR1 MDHEN, CDR2 SYDVKM.

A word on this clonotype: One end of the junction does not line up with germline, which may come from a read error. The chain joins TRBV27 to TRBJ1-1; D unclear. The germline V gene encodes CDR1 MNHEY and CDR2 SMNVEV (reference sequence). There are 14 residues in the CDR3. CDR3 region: CASSLRIMNTGAFF. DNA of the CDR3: TGTGCCAGCAGTTTAAGGATAATGAACACTGGAGCTTTCTTT.

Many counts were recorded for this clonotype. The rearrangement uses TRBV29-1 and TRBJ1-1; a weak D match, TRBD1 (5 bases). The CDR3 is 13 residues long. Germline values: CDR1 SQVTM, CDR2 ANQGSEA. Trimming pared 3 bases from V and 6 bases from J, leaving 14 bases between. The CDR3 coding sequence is TGCAGCGTTGAGGCAGGGTCTGTGGCTGAAGCTTTCTTT. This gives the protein CSVEAGSVAEAFF.

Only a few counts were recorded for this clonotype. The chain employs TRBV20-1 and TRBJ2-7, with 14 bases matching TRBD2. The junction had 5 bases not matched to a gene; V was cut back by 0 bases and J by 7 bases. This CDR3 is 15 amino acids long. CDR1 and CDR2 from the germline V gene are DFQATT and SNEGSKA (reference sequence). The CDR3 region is CSARDRGLAGVEQYF. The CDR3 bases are TGCAGTGCTAGAGATAGGGGACTAGCGGGAGTGGAGCAGTACTTC.

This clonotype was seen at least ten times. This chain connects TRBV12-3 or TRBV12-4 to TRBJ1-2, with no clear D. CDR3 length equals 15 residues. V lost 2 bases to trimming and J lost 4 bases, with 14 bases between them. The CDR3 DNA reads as TGTGCCAGCAGTTTAACCAGGACTCATACCTATGGCTACACCTTC. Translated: CASSLTRTHTYGYTF.

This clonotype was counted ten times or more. Here the CDR3 DNA reads TGTGCCAGCAGTTACCCGAAGGTTTTTCTGTGCCTTAGGACTGAAGCTTTCTTT. Translation gives CASSYPKVFLCLRTEAFF. The rearrangement links TRBV6-8 to TRBJ1-1, with unresolved D. There are 18 residues in the CDR3. Trimming took off 2 bases at V and 5 bases at J, with 24 bases between the two ends. CDR1 is MNHGY, CDR2 SAAAGT, per germline.